A single sample is the source of the 8 T cell receptor beta chains below, sequenced in a study of metastatic and nonmetastatic thyroid tumors. All patients were treatment-naive before thyroid surgery. MiXCR re-clonotyped the PCR reads for TCRdb. Of about 32,000 clones in the sample, 20% to 25% are singletons; the top ten hold 7% to 10%. The sequenced sample consisted of blood. Source of these receptors: a female donor with papillary thyroid cancer or a benign thyroid nodule (not recorded which). Some clones in this sample may be carry-over from other donors' samples.

This chain connects TRBV4-1 to TRBJ1-2; TRBD1 matches at 7 bases. V gave up 4 bases and J gave up 4 bases; unmatched junction bases: 6. The CDR3 sequence is 14 residues long. Germline CDR1 is MGHRA and CDR2 is YSYEKL. CDR3 residues: CASSPSRDSYGYTF. The CDR3 DNA reads TGCGCCAGCAGCCCCAGCAGGGACAGCTATGGCTACACCTTC.

This clone was picked up many times. J is TRBJ2-1 and V is TRBV5-1, with 8 bases matching TRBD2. The trim removed 2 bases at V and 5 bases at J, leaving 0 bases unmatched. CDR1 SGHRS and CDR2 YFSETQ come from the germline V gene. The CDR3 spans 13 residues. This CDR3 is CASSFGGDNEQFF. The CDR3 DNA reads as TGCGCCAGCAGCTTCGGGGGGGACAATGAGCAGTTCTTC.

This clone was recorded at least ten times. This chain uses TRBV28 with TRBJ1-5; no firm D call. The germline V gene has CDR1 MDHEN and CDR2 SYDVKM. Trimming cost V 7 bases and J 1 base, with 17 bases left between them. The CDR3 contains 16 residues. CDR3 protein: CASNGVVDPSNQPQHF. Written as DNA, the CDR3 is TGTGCCAGCAACGGGGTCGTGGACCCAAGCAATCAGCCCCAGCATTTT.

The table lists this clone with a few counts. This rearrangement joins TRBV24-1 to TRBJ2-3; 8 positions agree with TRBD2. This CDR3 spans 16 amino acids. CDR1 KGHDR and CDR2 SFDVKD come from the germline V gene. Losses at the gene ends were 9 bases for V and 2 bases for J; bases not matched to a gene: 12. CDR3 coding DNA: TGTGCCACCCAATACGGGACTAGTGGCTACACAGATACGCAGTATTTT. This translates into CATQYGTSGYTDTQYF.

The chain couples TRBV6-1 to TRBJ2-7; 9 bases map to TRBD1. The V gene end was trimmed by 2 bases and the J gene end by 3 bases; junction bases not matched to a gene: 5. Germline V gene sequence: CDR1 MNHNS, CDR2 SASEGT. This CDR3 is 15 amino acids long. In nucleotides, the CDR3 is TGTGCCAGCAGTGAAATGGGGACAGGGATCTACGAGCAGTACTTC. Translated, it gives CASSEMGTGIYEQYF.

The chain uses TRBV11-1 and TRBJ2-7; 7 bases are shared with TRBD1. In germline, CDR1 is SGHAT, CDR2 FQDESV (reference sequence). V lost 8 bases, J lost 5 bases, and 9 bases stayed unmatched. This CDR3 spans 13 amino acids. CDR3 residues: CASSIPGGDEQYF. As DNA, the CDR3 is TGTGCCAGCTCCATCCCAGGGGGAGACGAGCAGTACTTC.

Note on this clone: One end of the junction varies from germline; a read error may be responsible. The V gene is TRBV28, the J gene TRBJ1-2, with TRBD1 matching over 7 bases. CDR1 and CDR2 from the germline V gene are MDHEN and SYDVKM. CDR3 size: 16 residues. CDR3 DNA sequence: TGTGCCAGCAGTTTAATCCAGGGTTCTGAGGGGGCAGGCTACCCCTTC. This gives the protein CASSLIQGSEGAGYPF.

Relative to its sample, this clone is medium-sized (0.01 to 0.1%). The rearrangement uses TRBV7-8 and TRBJ1-6; D gene ambiguous. The CDR3 covers 12 residues. Trimming cost V 5 bases and J 9 bases, with 8 bases left between them. Germline CDR1 is SGHVS and CDR2 is FQNEAQ. CDR3 protein: CASSSVFSPLHF. CDR3 in DNA: TGTGCCAGCAGCAGTGTCTTTTCACCCCTCCACTTT.